Each of the 9 T cell receptor beta chains below was sequenced from the same sample in a study of beta chain features in type 1 diabetes. Study-level points and caveats: Among all four CD4+ subsets, Type 1 diabetes patients had TCRB CDR3s that were moderately but significantly shorter.

Expressed TCRB transcripts were sequenced after all isolated RNA was converted to cDNA. TCRdb keeps only in-frame clones here, not all; method: immunoSEQ multiplex PCR. The sample has over 200,000 clones; under 13% are singletons. Their antigens remain unidentified. The sample taken for sequencing was naive CD4+ T cells from blood. Receptors were obtained from a man aged 25 to 40 with type 1 diabetes.

The rearrangement uses TRBV18 and TRBJ2-7, with a tentative D call TRBD2 (5 bases). The CDR3 consists of 15 residues. Germline lookup yields CDR1 KGHSH and CDR2 LQKENI. V lost 2 bases, J lost 4 bases, and 15 bases lay in between. The CDR3: CASSPVGSGIYEQYF. The CDR3 nucleotides are TGTGCCAGCTCACCAGTAGGGTCGGGGATTTACGAGCAGTACTTC.

The rearrangement links TRBV5-1 to TRBJ1-2; TRBD1 matches at 9 bases. Germline V gene sequence: CDR1 SGHRS, CDR2 YFSETQ. The CDR3 has 12 amino acids. Germline trimming cut 7 bases from V and 7 bases from J; bases unmatched to any gene: 5. The DNA of the CDR3 is TGCGCCAGCCGGGGACAGGGTGCTGGCTACACCTTC. Protein: CASRGQGAGYTF.

This clone was found a few times. The chain joins TRBV18 to TRBJ1-6; 7 nucleotides align to TRBD1. The V gene end was trimmed by 5 bases and the J gene end by 9 bases; junction bases not matched to a gene: 7. CDR1 is KGHSH, CDR2 LQKENI, per germline. The CDR3 is made up of 14 amino acids. The CDR3 here is CASSSDRALSPLHF. The CDR3 DNA sequence: TGTGCCAGCTCATCCGACAGGGCCCTTTCACCCCTCCACTTT.

V gene TRBV9 combines with J gene TRBJ1-4, with D tentatively TRBD1 (5 bases). The CDR3 is 17 residues long. In germline, CDR1 is SGDLS, CDR2 YYNGEE. Trimming removed 4 bases from V and 2 bases from J, with 18 bases in between. In DNA form, the CDR3 reads TGTGCCAGCAGCTACCACTCCTCAGGGCGGACTAATGAAAAACTGTTTTTT. This encodes CASSYHSSGRTNEKLFF.

This clone was observed a few times. The chain's CDR3 is CASSLGERGPQHF. CDR3 nucleotide sequence: TGTGCCAGCAGCTTAGGAGAAAGGGGGCCCCAGCATTTT. This rearrangement joins TRBV7-9 to TRBJ1-5; perhaps TRBD1 as D (5 bases). The CDR3 is made up of 13 amino acids. The V and J ends lost 1 base and 9 bases respectively, with 10 bases between them. The V gene's germline CDR1 is SEHNR and CDR2 FQNEAQ (reference sequence).

This rearrangement joins TRBV6-5 to TRBJ2-3; tentatively, D is TRBD2 (7 bases). Germline loops: CDR1 MNHEY, CDR2 SVGAGI. The CDR3 spans 15 residues. Trimming left V 5 bases short and J 4 bases short, with 16 bases between. The CDR3 is CASSGGALTPDTQYF. In DNA, the CDR3 is TGTGCCAGCAGTGGGGGGGCTCTTACCCCAGATACGCAGTATTTT.

This clone was recorded once. The V and J genes are TRBV7-9 and TRBJ1-1, with no clear D. V was trimmed by 2 bases and J by 6 bases, leaving 16 bases between them. The CDR3 totals 15 residues. Germline V CDR1 and CDR2: SEHNR, FQNEAQ (reference sequence). CDR3 loop: CASSLMPGGRSEAFF. In DNA, the CDR3 is TGTGCCAGCAGCTTAATGCCAGGAGGCCGCTCTGAAGCTTTCTTT.

This clone was seen a few times. The chain couples TRBV9 to TRBJ1-6; a weak D match, TRBD1 (5 bases). The CDR3 runs to 13 residues. Germline-derived CDR1 and CDR2 are SGDLS and YYNGEE. V was shortened by 3 bases and J by 12 bases, with 13 bases between the two germline ends. DNA of the CDR3: TGTGCCAGCAGCGGGGGGGGTATCGGACCCCTCCACTTT. Translated: CASSGGGIGPLHF.

The chain links TRBV2 to TRBJ1-4; D is uncertain. The V end was cut by 8 bases, the J end by 8 bases, with 12 bases between. CDR1 SNHLY and CDR2 FYNNEI come from the germline V gene. This CDR3 contains 12 residues. This CDR3 reads CASGFDNEKLFF. The CDR3 coding sequence is TGTGCCAGCGGTTTCGACAACGAAAAACTGTTTTTT.